This T cell receptor beta chain was recovered during a study of identical twins. General study results and limits: High-abundance cord blood beta clonotypes had fewer insertions; memory repertoires showed none.

cDNA carried unique molecular identifiers, and a universal primer site was added by template switching. In TCRdb, the 5' RACE reads were re-called with MiXCR into one record per CDR3 protein. The sample has 410,000 or so distinct CDR3 sequences; around 18% are singletons. After removal of 4 bases from V and 6 bases from J, the junction contained 5 bases not matched to a gene. The CDR3 totals 12 residues. Germline V gene sequence: CDR1 SQVTM, CDR2 ANQGSEA. All of the donors were Caucasians in good health. Note on this clonotype: The antigen remains undetermined.

This TCR was sampled from a man aged 45-65 years in good health. Sequencing used naive T cells sorted from blood. V and J are TRBV29-1 and TRBJ2-5, with 7 bases fitting TRBD2. In DNA, the CDR3 is TGCAGCGTTGTCGGGGGAGGGAAGACCCAGTACTTC. Residues: CSVVGGGKTQYF. The full variable domain, with the rest looked up from reference TRBV29-1 and TRBJ2-5, is SAVISQKPSRDICQRGTSLTIQCQVDSQVTMMFWYRQQPGQSLTLIATANQGSEATYESGFVIDKFPISRPNLTFSTLTVSNMSPEDSSIYLCSVVGGGKTQYFGPGTRLLVL.